A single TCR beta chain is shown here with its context. Its antigen is still unknown. Samples underwent the assay at deep level. About 30,000 T cell genomes (approximately 0.2 ug DNA) went into each sorted-subset replicate. Clones were read by immunoSEQ multiplex PCR, and TCRdb kept only the in-frame ones, dropping some. The table has about 2,100,000 clones, about 92% seen once. Terminally differentiated effector memory CD45RA+ cells were excluded by CCR7 positive selection of CD45RO-negative cells. There were only Caucasian adults among the donors, and all lived in Nashville, Tennessee. V dropped 6 bases and J dropped 5; count of bases not matched to a gene: 1. The V gene's germline CDR1 is MNHNY and CDR2 SVGAGI (reference sequence). There are 14 residues in the CDR3. This sample was taken from a study of shared clonotypes between healthy human individuals. The study's findings and limits: Across a few donors, naive CD4 shared 5% to 6.5%, naive CD8 3% to 3.5%, memory CD4 2% to 2.5%, memory CD8 roughly 0.37%.

Sequencing was done on a sample of naive CD8+ T cells from PBMCs. The chain carries TRBV6-6 and TRBJ2-1; TRBD2 matches 13 bases. This clonotype originated in a man aged 18 to 29 in good health. Some clones in this sample may be carry-over from other donors' samples. The CDR3 DNA reads as TGTGCCAGCAGCGGACTAGCGGGAGACAATGAGCAGTTCTTC. Amino acid sequence: CASSGLAGDNEQFF.